Here is one T cell receptor (beta chain) with its context. These data come from a study of blood T cell repertoires in COVID-19. At the level of the study: Both acute and convalescent COVID-19 samples were obtained from the United States, Italy and Spain. In each case, the material was cDNA or gDNA derived from T cells, B-cell-depleted T cells, or PBMCs.

The method was immunoSEQ multiplex PCR; TCRdb's version includes in-frame clones alone and lacks a portion of them. Among more than 95,000 clones listed, around 74% were seen once. The germline CDR1 and CDR2 sequences are LNHDA and SQIVND (reference sequence). The J segment lost 5 bases and the V segment lost 4 bases, leaving 2 bases of the junction unmatched. The CDR3 consists of 15 residues. The sequencing input was peripheral blood. This chain connects TRBV19 to TRBJ2-1; 13 bases line up with TRBD2. The TCR sequence derives from a man aged 55 to 70 with acute or convalescent COVID-19. The CDR3 reads CASSTGLAGDNEQFF. The CDR3 nucleotides are TGTGCCAGTAGTACCGGACTAGCGGGAGACAATGAGCAGTTCTTC.